Below, 9 T cell receptor beta chains from the same sample are listed, as sequenced in a study of cytomegalovirus exposure and HLA in healthy donors. The PCR employed 60 Vbeta primers together with 13 Jbeta primers. This table comes from immunoSEQ multiplex PCR, and its TCRdb copy is limited to in-frame clones, with some not included. The sample holds just over 150,000 clones; 75% to 80% are singletons and the top ten take about 0.91%. Sequenced input: PBMCs. Receptor source: a woman aged 45-59 years in good health and CMV-seropositive.

The chain links TRBV29-1 to TRBJ2-5; tentatively, D is TRBD2 (7 bases). CDR1 is SQVTM and CDR2 is ANQGSEA in the germline V gene. V lost 4 bases, J lost 9 bases, and 39 bases lay in between. The CDR3 is made up of 20 amino acids. The CDR3 sequence is CSVGADTFCGDTVTREPQYF. CDR3 nucleotides: TGCAGCGTTGGGGCGGACACATTTTGTGGGGACACAGTTACGCGGGAGCCCCAGTACTTC.

This chain connects TRBV19 to TRBJ1-2, with 7 positions matching TRBD1. There are 16 residues in the CDR3. The V gene end was trimmed by 9 bases and the J gene end by 0 bases; junction bases not matched to a gene: 13. The germline V gene has CDR1 LNHDA and CDR2 SQIVND (reference sequence). The CDR3 reads CASNNERTGSNYGYTF. Here the CDR3 DNA reads TGTGCCAGCAACAACGAAAGGACAGGTTCTAACTATGGCTACACCTTC.

This sequence joins TRBV19 and TRBJ1-1; 8 nucleotides agree with TRBD1. CDR3 length: 15 residues. CDR1 LNHDA and CDR2 SQIVND come from the germline V gene (reference sequence). The V segment lost 4 bases and the J segment 0 bases; nucleotides outside the gene matches: 4. The chain's CDR3 is CASSRGTGMNTEAFF. The DNA for the CDR3 is TGTGCCAGTAGTAGGGGGACAGGCATGAACACTGAAGCTTTCTTT. Full variable domain (outside the CDR3, taken from reference TRBV19 and TRBJ1-1): DGGITQSPKYLFRKEGQNVTLSCEQNLNHDAMYWYRQDPGQGLRLIYYSQIVNDFQKGDIAEGYSVSREKKESFPLTVTSAQKNPTAFYLCASSRGTGMNTEAFFGQGTRLTVV.

The J gene is TRBJ1-3, the V gene TRBV6-6; D not resolved. Germline CDR1 and CDR2: MNHNY and SVGAGI (reference sequence). This CDR3 spans 16 amino acids. Trimming removed 6 bases at V and 1 base at J, with 16 bases between. DNA for the CDR3: TGTGCCAGCAGCCGGGAACAGCGGAGATCTGGAAACACCATATATTTT. It specifies CASSREQRRSGNTIYF.

This clone has only a few counts. CDR3 nucleotides: TGTGCCAGTAGTACGCGGACAGGGGGCAACTATGGCTACACCTTC. It yields the protein CASSTRTGGNYGYTF. V and J are TRBV19 and TRBJ1-2, with 11 bases fitting TRBD1. This CDR3 contains 15 residues. The J segment lost 2 bases and the V segment lost 4 bases, leaving 3 bases of the junction unmatched. CDR1 LNHDA and CDR2 SQIVND come from the germline V gene (reference sequence).

V and J are TRBV28 and TRBJ1-2; the match to TRBD1 covers 7 bases. The CDR3 runs 17 residues. The ends lost 7 bases at V and 3 bases at J; junction bases unmatched: 17. Per germline, CDR1 MDHEN and CDR2 SYDVKM. The CDR3: CASTSGGGDSVYYGYTF. CDR3 nucleotides: TGTGCCAGCACTTCAGGGGGTGGGGACAGTGTTTACTATGGCTACACCTTC.

This clone was counted a few times. The chain uses TRBV5-4 and TRBJ2-5, with no clear D. Germline V gives CDR1 SGHNT, CDR2 YYREEE (reference sequence). V was cut by 2 bases and J by 3 bases, with 2 bases left in between. This CDR3 has 11 amino acids. CDR3 nucleotide sequence: TGTGCCAGCAGCTTCGAAGAGACCCAGTACTTC. This codes for CASSFEETQYF.

V is TRBV7-2 and J is TRBJ1-6; no clear D. The CDR3 contains 16 residues. Germline lookup yields CDR1 SGHTA and CDR2 FQGNSA. With 5 bases removed from V and 6 bases from J, the gap between germline ends came to 17 bases. CDR3 protein: CASSPWGGSTNSPLHF. The CDR3 DNA reads TGTGCCAGCAGCCCCTGGGGAGGGAGTACTAATTCACCCCTCCACTTT.

This sequence joins TRBV2 and TRBJ1-6; TRBD1 is a possible D gene (6 bases). V lost 6 bases and J 8 bases, leaving 17 bases between the germline ends. The CDR3 length is 15 residues. Germline CDR1 is SNHLY and CDR2 is FYNNEI. In DNA form, the CDR3 reads TGTGCCAGCAGAATCGGACAGAGGGAGTATTCACCCCTCCACTTT. It codes for CASRIGQREYSPLHF.